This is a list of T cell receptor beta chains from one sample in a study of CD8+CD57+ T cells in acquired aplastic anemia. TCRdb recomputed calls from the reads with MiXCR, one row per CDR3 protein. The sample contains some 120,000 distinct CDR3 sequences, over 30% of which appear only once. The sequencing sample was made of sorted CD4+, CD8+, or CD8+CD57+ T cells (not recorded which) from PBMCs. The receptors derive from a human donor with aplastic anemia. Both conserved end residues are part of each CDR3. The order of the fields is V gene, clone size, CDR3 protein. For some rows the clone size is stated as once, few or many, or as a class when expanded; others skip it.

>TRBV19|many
CASRDRANEQFF
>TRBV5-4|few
CASSLVSGVNTGELFF
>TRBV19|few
CASSRGTGGFGGNQPQHF
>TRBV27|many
CASSLRNEQFF
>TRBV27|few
CASGRAGVQPQHF
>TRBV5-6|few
CASSSLRDTYSGANVLTF
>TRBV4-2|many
CASSQVLENEQFF
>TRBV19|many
CASSRGNDQPQHF
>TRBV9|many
CASSVGTSGAYEQYF
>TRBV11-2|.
CASSLRVGGNEKLFF
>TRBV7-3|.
CASSQWTGYEQYF
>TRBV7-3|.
CASGPLGTGELFF
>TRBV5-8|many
CASSFVTGGSYEQYF
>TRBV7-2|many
CASSQEGSYQPQHF
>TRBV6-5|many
CASSQGRVGTQYF
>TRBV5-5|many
CASSTGLADSYEQYF
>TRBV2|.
CASSLQGVSNSPLHF
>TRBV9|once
CASSVGGRTDTQYF
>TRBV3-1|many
CASSQDGSTLSYEQYF
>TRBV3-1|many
CASSQIAGVGGYTF
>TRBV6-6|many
CASSSPGVKTEAFF
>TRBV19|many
CASSINRAAVGQPQHF
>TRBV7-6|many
CASSLGLAGDEQYF
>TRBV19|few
CASQTGTVTEAFF
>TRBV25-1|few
CASSDTSGRRKTGELFF
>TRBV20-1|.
CSAPPDGMNTEAFF